The 4 T cell receptor beta chains reported below all come from one sample, sequenced in a study of T-cell reconstitution after alpha-beta-depleted transplantation in children (dated by TCRdb to the mid-2010s). This specimen's treatment or condition label, per the study, means: allogeneic hematopoietic cell transplantation with graft depleted of TCRalphabeta T cells and CD19 B cells. Receptor libraries were prepared by PCR. Sequencing used an Illumina HiSeq 2500. Molecular barcoding was employed in the preparation of TCR libraries, with unique molecular identifiers being used to normalize TCRbeta repertoire quantification. Clones were called with MiXCR by TCRdb after fastp trimmed the public reads at Q25, and only in-frame beta chains were retained. CDR3 protein sequences are deduplicated, and each keeps its most common genes and DNA. The sample records about 420,000 distinct CDR3 sequences, about 16% of which are singletons. The ten largest clonotypes hold under 30% of the sample.

Source: PBMCs, mostly from graft donor cells, taken 360 days after TCRalphabeta/CD19-depleted stem cell transplant. The source is a boy under two years old who had a stem cell transplant for Wiskott-Aldrich syndrome, so the T cells may come from the graft donor.

The chain joins TRBV10-2 to TRBJ2-2; maybe TRBD1 (5 bases). Per the germline V gene, CDR1 is WSHSY and CDR2 is SAAADI. This CDR3 region has 13 residues. Trimming stripped 7 bases from V and 4 bases from J, with 10 bases between. The CDR3 here is CASTQDTTGELFF. The CDR3 DNA reads as TGCGCCAGCACGCAGGACACCACCGGGGAGCTGTTTTTT.

This clonotype was seen a handful of times. This chain uses TRBV3-1 with TRBJ2-1; 7 positions agree with TRBD2. The germline CDR1 and CDR2 sequences are LGHDT and YNNKEL (reference sequence). The CDR3 is 16 amino acids. The V gene end was trimmed by 3 bases and the J gene end by 6 bases; junction bases not matched to a gene: 11. The CDR3 here is CASSHQRGGTINEQFF. CDR3 DNA sequence: TGTGCCAGCAGCCACCAACGAGGCGGGACTATCAATGAGCAGTTCTTC.

The table lists this clonotype with a few counts. This chain links TRBV6-5 with TRBJ2-7; D gene ambiguous. Between the trimmed V and J ends, which lost 0 bases and 3 bases, there was a span of 9 bases. Germline V gene data show CDR1 as MNHEY and CDR2 as SVGAGI. The CDR3 is 14 residues long. CDR3 DNA: TGTGCCAGCAGTTACTCGATACCGGACTACGAGCAGTACTTC. This sequence encodes CASSYSIPDYEQYF.

The chain employs TRBV10-3 and TRBJ2-7; D might be TRBD2 (6 bases). This CDR3 contains 15 residues. V gave up 8 bases and J gave up 3 bases, with 20 bases separating them. CDR1 is ENHRY, CDR2 SYGVKD, per germline. The CDR3 spells CAIGTGTEGFYEQYF. The CDR3 DNA reads TGTGCCATCGGAACCGGGACGGAGGGATTCTACGAGCAGTACTTC.